The rows below give T cell receptor beta chains drawn from one sample of a study of shared clonotypes between healthy human individuals. Libraries were prepared by immunoSEQ multiplex PCR; TCRdb keeps only in-frame clonotypes and omits some of them. The sample has millions of clones; more than 80% are singletons. Sequenced input: naive CD4+ T cells sorted from blood. These receptors were obtained from a man aged 18 to 29 in good health. Both conserved end residues are part of each CDR3. A D gene is named only where the DNA matches it firmly. For some rows the clone size is stated as once, few or many, or as a class when expanded; others skip it.

V gene: TRBV11-2
J gene: TRBJ2-1
D gene: TRBD2
clone size: .
CDR3 protein: CASSRAGGLEQFF
CDR3 DNA: TGTGCCAGCAGCCGAGCGGGGGGTCTGGAGCAGTTCTTC

V gene: TRBV5-1
J gene: TRBJ2-3
D gene: TRBD2
clone size: .
CDR3 protein: CASGTSSGTDTQYF
CDR3 DNA: TGCGCCAGCGGGACTAGCTCTGGCACAGATACGCAGTATTTT

V gene: TRBV19
J gene: TRBJ2-7
D gene: .
clone size: .
CDR3 protein: CASSIGTSFYEQYF
CDR3 DNA: TGTGCCAGTAGTATAGGCACTAGCTTCTACGAGCAGTACTTC

V gene: TRBV18
J gene: TRBJ1-6
D gene: .
clone size: .
CDR3 protein: CASSPLPVSSYNSPLHF
CDR3 DNA: TGTGCCAGCTCACCACTCCCGGTGAGCTCCTATAATTCACCCCTCCACTTT

V gene: TRBV25-1
J gene: TRBJ2-5
D gene: .
clone size: .
CDR3 protein: CASSEISQGKGKTQYF
CDR3 DNA: TGTGCCAGCAGTGAAATCTCTCAGGGGAAGGGAAAGACCCAGTACTTC

V gene: TRBV2
J gene: TRBJ1-1
D gene: TRBD1
clone size: .
CDR3 protein: CASRASDRGNTEAFF
CDR3 DNA: TGTGCCAGCAGAGCTTCGGACAGGGGGAACACTGAAGCTTTCTTT

V gene: TRBV6-4
J gene: TRBJ2-1
D gene: .
clone size: .
CDR3 protein: CARTEQGAKGPVFYNEQFF
CDR3 DNA: TGTGCCAGGACGGAGCAGGGTGCAAAGGGCCCCGTCTTCTACAATGAGCAGTTCTTC

V gene: TRBV5-6
J gene: TRBJ1-2
D gene: .
clone size: .
CDR3 protein: CASSPRNYGYTF
CDR3 DNA: TGTGCCAGCAGCCCCCGAAACTATGGCTACACCTTC

V gene: TRBV10-1
J gene: TRBJ2-2
D gene: .
clone size: .
CDR3 protein: CASSHGWTGELFF
CDR3 DNA: TGCGCCAGTTCCCACGGTTGGACCGGGGAGCTGTTTTTT

V gene: TRBV5-1
J gene: TRBJ2-3
D gene: TRBD1
clone size: .
CDR3 protein: CASSRPTGGRDTQYF
CDR3 DNA: TGCGCCAGCAGCAGACCCACAGGGGGTAGAGATACGCAGTATTTT

V gene: TRBV27
J gene: TRBJ1-2
D gene: .
clone size: once
CDR3 protein: CASSLSGANYGYTF
CDR3 DNA: TGTGCCAGCAGTTTATCGGGGGCGAACTATGGCTACACCTTC

V gene: TRBV10-3
J gene: TRBJ2-5
D gene: .
clone size: .
CDR3 protein: CAISGQARQQGQETQYF
CDR3 DNA: TGTGCCATCAGTGGCCAGGCGCGACAACAAGGACAAGAGACCCAGTACTTC

V gene: TRBV5-1
J gene: TRBJ2-2
D gene: .
clone size: once
CDR3 protein: CASSYIQGDTGELFF
CDR3 DNA: TGCGCCAGCAGCTACATACAGGGTGACACCGGGGAGCTGTTTTTT

V gene: TRBV7-2
J gene: TRBJ2-7
D gene: TRBD1
clone size: .
CDR3 protein: CASSLALGQGYEQYF
CDR3 DNA: TGTGCCAGCAGCTTAGCGCTGGGACAGGGCTACGAGCAGTACTTC

V gene: TRBV19
J gene: TRBJ1-1
D gene: .
clone size: .
CDR3 protein: CASRAINSNTEAFF
CDR3 DNA: TGTGCCAGTAGGGCAATAAACAGTAACACTGAAGCTTTCTTT

V gene: TRBV7-9
J gene: TRBJ2-7
D gene: TRBD1
clone size: .
CDR3 protein: CASSLAGDSYEQYF
CDR3 DNA: TGTGCCAGCAGCTTAGCTGGGGACAGCTACGAGCAGTACTTC

V gene: TRBV5-1
J gene: TRBJ1-1
D gene: .
clone size: .
CDR3 protein: CASSLESRYDTEAFF
CDR3 DNA: TGCGCCAGCAGCTTGGAGAGTCGTTATGACACTGAAGCTTTCTTT

V gene: TRBV5-4
J gene: TRBJ2-2
D gene: TRBD2
clone size: .
CDR3 protein: CASSPSGLAGSTGELFF
CDR3 DNA: TGTGCCAGCAGCCCCTCAGGACTAGCGGGTAGTACCGGGGAGCTGTTTTTT

V gene: TRBV11-2
J gene: TRBJ2-3
D gene: .
clone size: .
CDR3 protein: CASSLGRADTQYF
CDR3 DNA: TGTGCCAGCAGCTTAGGCCGGGCAGATACGCAGTATTTT

V gene: TRBV7-9
J gene: TRBJ1-2
D gene: .
clone size: .
CDR3 protein: CASSLEQAYGYTF
CDR3 DNA: TGTGCCAGCAGCTTAGAGCAGGCCTATGGCTACACCTTC

V gene: TRBV7-3
J gene: TRBJ2-3
D gene: TRBD1
clone size: .
CDR3 protein: CASSSGTGGTDTQYF
CDR3 DNA: TGTGCCAGCAGTTCCGGGACAGGGGGTACGGATACGCAGTATTTT

V gene: TRBV21-1
J gene: TRBJ2-1
D gene: .
clone size: .
CDR3 protein: CASSKRRGYNEQFF
CDR3 DNA: TGTGCCAGCAGCAAAAGGAGGGGCTACAATGAGCAGTTCTTC

V gene: TRBV5-6
J gene: TRBJ2-7
D gene: TRBD2
clone size: .
CDR3 protein: CASGREYEQYF
CDR3 DNA: TGTGCCAGCGGGAGGGAGTACGAGCAGTACTTC

V gene: TRBV7-2
J gene: TRBJ2-3
D gene: .
clone size: .
CDR3 protein: CASSLGLSGGTDTQYF
CDR3 DNA: TGTGCCAGCAGCCTAGGACTAAGTGGAGGGACAGATACGCAGTATTTT

V gene: TRBV28
J gene: TRBJ2-7
D gene: .
clone size: .
CDR3 protein: CASSLRIAYEQYF
CDR3 DNA: TGTGCCAGCAGTTTAAGGATAGCTTACGAGCAGTACTTC

V gene: TRBV4-1
J gene: TRBJ2-7
D gene: .
clone size: .
CDR3 protein: CASSQALFAGIAQYF
CDR3 DNA: TGCGCCAGCAGCCAAGCCCTATTCGCAGGGATTGCGCAGTACTTC

V gene: TRBV7-2
J gene: TRBJ1-4
D gene: TRBD1
clone size: .
CDR3 protein: CASSLLGQANEKLFF
CDR3 DNA: TGTGCCAGCAGCTTATTGGGACAGGCTAATGAAAAACTGTTTTTT